This is a list of T cell receptor beta chains from one sample in a study of T cells in Graves' hyperthyroidism and ophthalmopathy. TCRdb analysed the multiplex PCR reads with MiXCR anew, one entry per CDR3 protein. The sample shows almost 600,000 distinct CDR3 sequences, 35% to 55% of them seen only once. Material for sequencing was peripheral blood or thyroid tissue (not recorded which). These receptors were collected from a woman aged 18-29 years with Graves' hyperthyroidism. Each CDR3 is given with its conserved first and last residue. The D gene is left open where the match is weak. Rows give clone size only sometimes, using once, few, many, or a class for an expanded clone.

clone size	D gene	V gene	J gene	CDR3 protein	CDR3 DNA
-	-	TRBV20-1	TRBJ2-7	CSASAPRGFSRTYEQYF	TGCAGTGCTAGCGCTCCACGGGGGTTTAGTCGTACCTACGAGCAGTACTTC
-	-	TRBV27	TRBJ2-5	CACSLYTGAQETQYF	TGTGCCTGCAGTTTATATACAGGAGCCCAAGAGACCCAGTACTTC
many	-	TRBV6-5	TRBJ2-2	CASSYDDAPGELFF	TGTGCCAGCAGTTACGATGATGCGCCCGGGGAGCTGTTTTTT
-	TRBD1	TRBV20-1	TRBJ2-3	CSALTTDRGHTDTQYF	TGCAGTGCTCTTACAACCGACAGGGGCCACACAGATACGCAGTATTTT
few	-	TRBV24-1	TRBJ1-2	CATTRGWGFGDGYTF	TGTGCCACCACACGGGGGTGGGGCTTTGGAGATGGCTACACCTTC
many	-	TRBV2	TRBJ1-5	CASMSPLGNQPQHF	TGTGCCAGCATGAGCCCTCTCGGGAATCAGCCCCAGCATTTT
many	TRBD2	TRBV5-1	TRBJ2-7	CASSGPTSGRSEQYF	TGCGCCAGCAGCGGGCCGACTAGCGGGAGATCCGAGCAGTACTTC
few	TRBD1	TRBV2	TRBJ1-6	CASRLGQGESSPLHF	TGTGCCAGCAGACTCGGACAGGGCGAATCTTCACCCCTCCACTTT
once	-	TRBV5-1	TRBJ2-3	CASNQRASTDTQYF	TGCGCCAGCAACCAGCGGGCGTCCACAGATACGCAGTATTTT
many	TRBD1	TRBV2	TRBJ2-2	CASSGTANTGELFF	TGTGCCAGTTCCGGGACAGCGAACACCGGGGAGCTGTTTTTT